These 17 T cell receptor beta chains were all obtained from the same sample, sequenced in a study of beta chain features in type 1 diabetes. Whole-study findings and limits: All four CD4+ subsets of Type 1 diabetes patients contained TCRB CDR3s that were moderately but significantly shorter.

The investigators reverse transcribed all of the isolated RNA, so they sequenced expressed TCRB transcripts. Profiled with immunoSEQ multiplex PCR; TCRdb holds only in-frame clones, not every one. The table shows about 160,000 clones, with 10% to 13% occurring only once. Antigen specificity for these receptors is unknown. Sequencing was carried out using central memory CD4+ T cells from blood. The receptors shown here come from a man younger than 40 with type 1 diabetes.

This clone occurred a few times. This sequence joins TRBV19 and TRBJ2-5; D perhaps matches TRBD1 (5 bases). The germline gives CDR1 LNHDA, CDR2 SQIVND (reference sequence). The length of the CDR3 is 13 residues. V dropped 8 bases and J dropped 3 bases, with 13 bases sitting between them. The CDR3 here is CASHDSGEETQYF. In DNA form, the CDR3 reads TGTGCCAGTCACGACAGTGGGGAAGAGACCCAGTACTTC. Drawing the rest from reference TRBV19 and TRBJ2-5, the complete variable domain is DGGITQSPKYLFRKEGQNVTLSCEQNLNHDAMYWYRQDPGQGLRLIYYSQIVNDFQKGDIAEGYSVSREKKESFPLTVTSAQKNPTAFYLCASHDSGEETQYFGPGTRLLVL.

The sample holds a few counts of this clone. The genes are TRBV2 and TRBJ2-3, with D perhaps TRBD1 (5 bases). The germline gives CDR1 SNHLY, CDR2 FYNNEI. The CDR3 contains 12 residues. Deletions cut 2 bases from V and 5 bases from J, with 5 bases between. CDR3 DNA sequence: TGTGCCAGCAGTGAACAGGGAGATACGCAGTATTTT. Translating gives CASSEQGDTQYF.

This clone was seen a few times. V is TRBV5-8 and J is TRBJ2-1; 12 nucleotides line up with TRBD2. In germline, CDR1 is SGHTS, CDR2 YDEGEE. This CDR3 is built from 15 residues. Trimming took 0 bases from V and 5 from J; bases not matched to a gene: 0. CDR3 DNA sequence: TGTGCCAGCAGCTTGGGGACTAGCGGGAACAATGAGCAGTTCTTC. Translating gives CASSLGTSGNNEQFF.

V gene TRBV5-6 combines with J gene TRBJ2-3, with 9 bases that match TRBD2. Germline V gives CDR1 SGHDT, CDR2 YYEEEE. J lost 6 bases, V lost 4 bases, and 9 bases had no gene match. The CDR3 has 15 residues. The CDR3 DNA follows: TGTGCCAGCAGCCTGAACCCCGGGACTAGCGATACGCAGTATTTT. This codes for CASSLNPGTSDTQYF.

This chain joins TRBV7-2 and TRBJ2-1; TRBD2 matches at 11 bases. Germline CDR1 and CDR2: SGHTA and FQGNSA. CDR3 length: 15 amino acids. The ends lost 2 bases at V and 6 bases at J; junction bases unmatched: 3. The CDR3 coding sequence is TGTGCCAGCAGCTTACAACTAGCGGGAGTCAATGAGCAGTTCTTC. This sequence encodes CASSLQLAGVNEQFF.

This clone has a handful of counts. CDR3 protein: CAWSPPEANIGQPQHF. The CDR3 DNA follows: TGTGCCTGGAGTCCCCCTGAGGCTAACATTGGGCAGCCCCAGCATTTT. The rearrangement joins TRBV30 to TRBJ1-5; no reliable D call. Looked up from germline, CDR1 is GTSNPN and CDR2 is SVGIG (reference sequence). Deletions cut 2 bases from V and 7 bases from J, with 21 bases between. CDR3 size: 16 residues.

CDR3 in DNA: TGTGCCAGCAGCTCGGACAGGGTGACCGGGGAGCTGTTTTTT. Translation: CASSSDRVTGELFF. The chain employs TRBV7-3 and TRBJ2-2, with 8 bases that match TRBD1. The CDR3 is made up of 14 amino acids. V dropped 4 bases and J dropped 5; count of bases not matched to a gene: 3. Per the germline V gene, CDR1 is SGHTA and CDR2 is FQGTGA.

This clone turned up a few times. The J gene is TRBJ2-6, the V gene TRBV28, with D hard to call. V was pared by 2 bases and J by 2 bases, with 10 bases between. CDR3 length: 16 amino acids. Germline CDR1 MDHEN, CDR2 SYDVKM. The CDR3 spells CASSLIRQAGANVLTF. The CDR3 region has the DNA TGTGCCAGCAGTTTAATTCGGCAGGCTGGGGCCAACGTCCTGACTTTC.

V and J are TRBV7-3 and TRBJ1-1; D remains unclear. Germline-derived CDR1 and CDR2 are SGHTA and FQGTGA. The CDR3 has 13 residues. Trimming left V 6 bases short and J 3 bases short, with 11 bases between. The CDR3 nucleotides read TGTGCCAGCAGTTTAGAGGGCCACACTGAAGCTTTCTTT. Residues: CASSLEGHTEAFF. Combining the CDR3 with reference TRBV7-3 and TRBJ1-1 gives the whole variable domain GAGVSQTPSNKVTEKGKYVELRCDPISGHTALYWYRQSLGQGPEFLIYFQGTGAADDSGLPNDRFFAVRPEGSVSTLKIQRTERGDSAVYLCASSLEGHTEAFFGQGTRLTVV.

This chain connects TRBV2 to TRBJ2-7; tentatively, D is TRBD2 (7 bases). V lost 7 bases and J lost 7, with 20 bases in between. Germline CDR1 and CDR2: SNHLY and FYNNEI. The CDR3 runs to 14 residues. CDR3 in amino acids: CASKGGTSPEEQYF. The CDR3 bases are TGTGCCAGCAAGGGGGGGACTTCACCGGAAGAGCAGTACTTC.

This clone has only a few counts. The chain recombines TRBV6-6 with TRBJ2-7; 8 bases are shared with TRBD1. The V gene's germline CDR1 is MNHNY and CDR2 SVGAGI (reference sequence). J lost 3 bases, V lost 6 bases, and 4 bases had no gene match. CDR3 length: 13 residues. The CDR3 nucleotides read TGTGCCAGCAGACCACAGGGGGGCTACGAGCAGTACTTC. It encodes CASRPQGGYEQYF.

The chain links TRBV10-3 to TRBJ2-1; TRBD2 might be the D (5 bases). The CDR3 loop spans 13 amino acids. The germline V gene has CDR1 ENHRY and CDR2 SYGVKD. Trimming removed 8 bases from V and 5 bases from J, with 13 bases in between. CDR3 nucleotides: TGTGCCATCCTCGGGGAGCCCCACAATGAGCAGTTCTTC. It is translated as CAILGEPHNEQFF.

The chain links TRBV5-1 to TRBJ2-1, with TRBD2 matching 9 bases. The ends lost 0 bases at V and 7 bases at J; junction bases unmatched: 5. The CDR3 covers 15 residues. The germline V gene encodes CDR1 SGHRS and CDR2 YFSETQ. CDR3 DNA sequence: TGCGCCAGCAGCTTGGGCGGGAGGGCCGGGAATGAGCAGTTCTTC. As protein: CASSLGGRAGNEQFF.

The chain joins TRBV28 to TRBJ1-3; 7 nucleotides align to TRBD1. The CDR3 loop spans 14 amino acids. Germline V lookup: CDR1 MDHEN, CDR2 SYDVKM. J gave up 2 bases and V 7 bases, and 5 bases lay outside the gene matches. The CDR3 coding sequence is TGTGCCAGCAATAAAGACAGGGCTGGAAACACCATATATTTT. Amino acid sequence: CASNKDRAGNTIYF.

This chain connects TRBV30 to TRBJ1-3; D might be TRBD1 (5 bases). CDR1 and CDR2 from the germline V gene are GTSNPN and SVGIG (reference sequence). Between the trimmed V and J ends, which lost 1 base and 3 bases, there was a span of 13 bases. This CDR3 region has 15 residues. CDR3 sequence (DNA): TGTGCCTGGAGTGCGAAACGGGGGGTTGGAAACACCATATATTTT. Its translation: CAWSAKRGVGNTIYF.

The sample holds a few counts of this clone. J is TRBJ1-1 and V is TRBV28; D not resolved. Trimming took 2 bases from V and 4 from J, leaving 14 bases between them. The CDR3 has 15 residues. Per the germline V gene, CDR1 is MDHEN and CDR2 is SYDVKM. The CDR3 sequence: CASSLQRAGGTEAFF. The DNA for the CDR3 is TGTGCCAGCAGTTTACAGAGGGCAGGCGGCACTGAAGCTTTCTTT. Variable domain in full (rest from reference TRBV28 and TRBJ1-1): DVKVTQSSRYLVKRTGEKVFLECVQDMDHENMFWYRQDPGLGLRLIYFSYDVKMKEKGDIPEGYSVSREKKERFSLILESASTNQTSMYLCASSLQRAGGTEAFFGQGTRLTVV.

The chain's CDR3 is CASSLGPGTAQETQYF. CDR3 bases: TGCGCCAGCAGCTTAGGGCCGGGGACAGCCCAAGAGACCCAGTACTTC. This rearrangement joins TRBV5-1 to TRBJ2-5, with 7 nucleotides matching TRBD1. Germline values: CDR1 SGHRS, CDR2 YFSETQ. The CDR3 sequence is 16 residues long. The junction had 8 bases not matched to a gene; V was cut back by 2 bases and J by 1 base.